Listed below are T cell receptor beta chains from one sample, sequenced in a study of technical replicates of blood from four donors. The data were produced by immunoSEQ multiplex PCR, yet TCRdb's version contains in-frame clones alone and is incomplete. The sample gives about 49,000 clones, around nine tenths of which show up once; around 3.9% is in the top ten. Sequencing was performed on PBMCs. These TCRs come from a human donor in good health. Some clones in this sample may be carry-over from other donors' samples. Both conserved end residues are part of each CDR3. Fields, in order: J gene, D gene, clone size, V gene, CDR3 DNA, CDR3 protein. D genes are given only for firm matches. For some rows the clone size is stated as once, few or many, or as a class when expanded; others skip it.

J gene: TRBJ2-7
D gene: NA
clone size: NA
V gene: TRBV5-8
CDR3 DNA: TGTGCCAGCAGCTTGAGCAGGGTCGGACAGTACTTC
CDR3 protein: CASSLSRVGQYF

J gene: TRBJ1-1
D gene: NA
clone size: NA
V gene: TRBV20-1
CDR3 DNA: TGCAGTGCTAGCGTTCGGGGTAATGCTTTCTTT
CDR3 protein: CSASVRGNAFF

J gene: TRBJ2-3
D gene: TRBD2
clone size: NA
V gene: TRBV11-2
CDR3 DNA: TGTGCCAGCAGCTTAGGACTAGCGGGAGGGCCCACAGATACGCAGTATTTT
CDR3 protein: CASSLGLAGGPTDTQYF

J gene: TRBJ1-4
D gene: NA
clone size: NA
V gene: TRBV5-1
CDR3 DNA: TGCGCCAGCAGCTTGGGCGGCTCCAATGAAAAACTGTTTTTT
CDR3 protein: CASSLGGSNEKLFF

J gene: TRBJ2-3
D gene: NA
clone size: NA
V gene: TRBV5-1
CDR3 DNA: TGCGCCAGCAGCCGGGATGGACGCTACACAGATACGCAGTATTTT
CDR3 protein: CASSRDGRYTDTQYF

J gene: TRBJ1-1
D gene: NA
clone size: NA
V gene: TRBV19
CDR3 DNA: TGTGCCAGTAGTTTGGGACTGATGCCCTATGAAGCTTTCTTT
CDR3 protein: CASSLGLMPYEAFF

J gene: TRBJ2-2
D gene: NA
clone size: NA
V gene: TRBV4-1
CDR3 DNA: TGCGCCAGCAGCCAAGGGGGAGGCCCTGGCACCGGGGAGCTGTTTTTT
CDR3 protein: CASSQGGGPGTGELFF

J gene: TRBJ2-3
D gene: TRBD2
clone size: NA
V gene: TRBV7-2
CDR3 DNA: TGTGCCAGCAGCACAGGTGGCGGGAGTACAGATACGCAGTATTTT
CDR3 protein: CASSTGGGSTDTQYF

J gene: TRBJ1-1
D gene: TRBD1
clone size: NA
V gene: TRBV7-9
CDR3 DNA: TGTGCCAGCAGCTTAATGACAGGGGAATGGTATACTGAAGCTTTCTTT
CDR3 protein: CASSLMTGEWYTEAFF

J gene: TRBJ1-6
D gene: NA
clone size: NA
V gene: TRBV5-8
CDR3 DNA: TGTGCCAGCAGGCGTAATTCACCCCTCCACTTT
CDR3 protein: CASRRNSPLHF

J gene: TRBJ2-1
D gene: TRBD2
clone size: NA
V gene: TRBV5-4
CDR3 DNA: TGTGCCAGCAGCTTGGGGATTAGCGGGAGAAACAATGAGCAGTTCTTC
CDR3 protein: CASSLGISGRNNEQFF

J gene: TRBJ2-7
D gene: TRBD1
clone size: once
V gene: TRBV27
CDR3 DNA: TGTGCCAGCATGACAGGGCTGAGCGAGCAGTACTTC
CDR3 protein: CASMTGLSEQYF

J gene: TRBJ2-1
D gene: NA
clone size: NA
V gene: TRBV7-3
CDR3 DNA: TGTGCCAGCAGCTTATTATCGGGGATCTACAATGAGCAGTTCTTC
CDR3 protein: CASSLLSGIYNEQFF

J gene: TRBJ2-7
D gene: NA
clone size: NA
V gene: TRBV19
CDR3 DNA: TGTGCCAGTAGTATAGGAGTACGGCCAGGGGTAAGTGAGCAGTACTTC
CDR3 protein: CASSIGVRPGVSEQYF

J gene: TRBJ1-3
D gene: NA
clone size: NA
V gene: TRBV5-4
CDR3 DNA: TGTGCCAGCAGCACGGACAGCTTAAACACCATATATTTT
CDR3 protein: CASSTDSLNTIYF

J gene: TRBJ2-2
D gene: TRBD2
clone size: NA
V gene: TRBV11-2
CDR3 DNA: TGTGCCAGCAGCCGGCTAGCGGGGGCCAACACCGGGGAGCTGTTTTTT
CDR3 protein: CASSRLAGANTGELFF

J gene: TRBJ2-3
D gene: TRBD1
clone size: NA
V gene: TRBV19
CDR3 DNA: TGTGCCAGTAGTCCAAGGACAGGGGGCGGAGTTGTAGGTTTGTATTTT
CDR3 protein: CASSPRTGGGVVGLYF

J gene: TRBJ1-2
D gene: TRBD1
clone size: NA
V gene: TRBV5-4
CDR3 DNA: TGTGCCAGCAGCCAAATCCAGGGGGCGGGCGGCTACACCTTC
CDR3 protein: CASSQIQGAGGYTF

J gene: TRBJ2-7
D gene: TRBD2
clone size: NA
V gene: TRBV18
CDR3 DNA: TGTGCCAGCTCACCAGGGACTACCTACGAGCAGTACTTC
CDR3 protein: CASSPGTTYEQYF

J gene: TRBJ2-5
D gene: NA
clone size: NA
V gene: TRBV7-2
CDR3 DNA: TGTGCCAGCAGCACCCTTGGGACTCCCTTGGAGACCCAGTACTTC
CDR3 protein: CASSTLGTPLETQYF

J gene: TRBJ2-7
D gene: NA
clone size: NA
V gene: TRBV27
CDR3 DNA: TGTGCCAGCAGTTCCAGGGGAGCGGAGCAGTACTTC
CDR3 protein: CASSSRGAEQYF

J gene: TRBJ2-1
D gene: NA
clone size: NA
V gene: TRBV11-3
CDR3 DNA: TGTGCCAGCAGCGGAGGCCTAGGCGGTTCCTACAATGAGCAGTTCTTC
CDR3 protein: CASSGGLGGSYNEQFF

J gene: TRBJ1-2
D gene: NA
clone size: NA
V gene: TRBV6-5
CDR3 DNA: TGTGCCAGCAGTTCACTTGGAGGGGTCCTTAACTATGGCTACACCTTC
CDR3 protein: CASSSLGGVLNYGYTF

J gene: TRBJ2-5
D gene: TRBD1
clone size: NA
V gene: TRBV7-2
CDR3 DNA: TGTGCCAGCTTAAGGCAGGGGGCTGTAAAGACCCAGTACTTC
CDR3 protein: CASLRQGAVKTQYF

J gene: TRBJ2-3
D gene: TRBD2
clone size: NA
V gene: TRBV10-3
CDR3 DNA: TGTGCCATCAGTGAGTCGACTAGCGGGAGGGCCATTTCAAGAGATACGCAGTATTTT
CDR3 protein: CAISESTSGRAISRDTQYF

J gene: TRBJ2-3
D gene: NA
clone size: NA
V gene: TRBV7-3
CDR3 DNA: TGTGCCAGCAGCTTAACCCCCTACACAGATACGCAGTATTTT
CDR3 protein: CASSLTPYTDTQYF

J gene: TRBJ2-2
D gene: NA
clone size: NA
V gene: TRBV7-2
CDR3 DNA: TGTGCCAGCAGCTTACATAGCGCGAACACCGGGGAGCTGTTTTTT
CDR3 protein: CASSLHSANTGELFF

J gene: TRBJ1-6
D gene: NA
clone size: NA
V gene: TRBV6-6
CDR3 DNA: TGTGCCAGCAGTTACGGCTCAGACTTCTATAATTCACCCCTCCACTTT
CDR3 protein: CASSYGSDFYNSPLHF

J gene: TRBJ2-1
D gene: TRBD2
clone size: NA
V gene: TRBV7-6
CDR3 DNA: TGTGCCAGCAGCGCCGGGACTAGCGGGGAGAGGTACAATGAGCAGTTCTTC
CDR3 protein: CASSAGTSGERYNEQFF

J gene: TRBJ1-1
D gene: NA
clone size: NA
V gene: TRBV7-9
CDR3 DNA: TGTGCCAGCAGCCCACAGGGTTACCCTACCACTGAAGCTTTCTTT
CDR3 protein: CASSPQGYPTTEAFF

J gene: TRBJ1-2
D gene: TRBD1
clone size: NA
V gene: TRBV7-9
CDR3 DNA: TGTGCCAGCAGCTTAGCCGGGACAGAAGCTAACTATGGCTACACCTTC
CDR3 protein: CASSLAGTEANYGYTF

J gene: TRBJ2-6
D gene: TRBD1
clone size: NA
V gene: TRBV27
CDR3 DNA: TGTGCCAGCAGTTTACGAGGACAGGCTAGTACTGCTGGGGCCAACGTCCTGACTTTC
CDR3 protein: CASSLRGQASTAGANVLTF

J gene: TRBJ2-5
D gene: NA
clone size: few
V gene: TRBV4-1
CDR3 DNA: TGCGCCAGCAGCCGGCGTCTTGGTGCCTCAGGGGAGACCCAGTACTTC
CDR3 protein: CASSRRLGASGETQYF

J gene: TRBJ2-3
D gene: NA
clone size: NA
V gene: TRBV5-4
CDR3 DNA: TGTGCCAGCAGCTTGGATCAGGTTTATAGCACAGATACGCAGTATTTT
CDR3 protein: CASSLDQVYSTDTQYF

J gene: TRBJ2-7
D gene: TRBD1
clone size: few
V gene: TRBV4-2
CDR3 DNA: TGTGCCAGCAGCCCACAGGGGTCCTACGAGCAGTACTTC
CDR3 protein: CASSPQGSYEQYF

J gene: TRBJ1-6
D gene: NA
clone size: NA
V gene: TRBV6-1
CDR3 DNA: TGTGCCAGCAGACACATAGGGGCCACGAATTCACCCCTCCACTTT
CDR3 protein: CASRHIGATNSPLHF

J gene: TRBJ2-2
D gene: NA
clone size: NA
V gene: TRBV6-1
CDR3 DNA: TGTGCCAGCAGCTCCACAGGGTATGAGGCCGGGGAGCTGTTTTTT
CDR3 protein: CASSSTGYEAGELFF

J gene: TRBJ1-1
D gene: NA
clone size: NA
V gene: TRBV6-1
CDR3 DNA: TGTGCCAGCAGTGAATTAGCTGAAGCTTTCTTT
CDR3 protein: CASSELAEAFF

J gene: TRBJ2-1
D gene: NA
clone size: NA
V gene: TRBV6-4
CDR3 DNA: TGTGCCAGCAGTGACCGCTACAATGAGCAGTTCTTC
CDR3 protein: CASSDRYNEQFF

J gene: TRBJ2-3
D gene: TRBD2
clone size: NA
V gene: TRBV4-2
CDR3 DNA: TGTGCCAGCAGCCAAGATAGACTAGCGGGGGGAGGGGCTACGCAGTATTTT
CDR3 protein: CASSQDRLAGGGATQYF

J gene: TRBJ1-1
D gene: NA
clone size: NA
V gene: TRBV7-9
CDR3 DNA: TGTGCCAGCAGCTTAGGTCCGGGACACCACAAAGGGAGCACTGAAGCTTTCTTT
CDR3 protein: CASSLGPGHHKGSTEAFF

J gene: TRBJ1-2
D gene: NA
clone size: NA
V gene: TRBV30
CDR3 DNA: TGTGCCTGGTCGCGCTATGGCTACACCTTC
CDR3 protein: CAWSRYGYTF

J gene: TRBJ1-6
D gene: NA
clone size: NA
V gene: TRBV5-1
CDR3 DNA: TGCGCCAGCAGCCGAGAATTAATGGGGGCGGGTAATTCACCCCTCCACTTT
CDR3 protein: CASSRELMGAGNSPLHF

J gene: TRBJ2-3
D gene: TRBD2
clone size: NA
V gene: TRBV11-2
CDR3 DNA: TGTGCCAGCAGCTTAGATGGACTAGCGGGACTTAGCACAGATACGCAGTATTTT
CDR3 protein: CASSLDGLAGLSTDTQYF

J gene: TRBJ2-5
D gene: TRBD1
clone size: NA
V gene: TRBV9
CDR3 DNA: TGTGCCAGCAGCGTAGGTACAGGGGGCAGAGAGACCCAGTACTTC
CDR3 protein: CASSVGTGGRETQYF

J gene: TRBJ2-3
D gene: NA
clone size: NA
V gene: TRBV19
CDR3 DNA: TGTGCCAGTAGTATCGGGTCCCGTCTGATGTTGACAGATACGCAGTATTTT
CDR3 protein: CASSIGSRLMLTDTQYF

J gene: TRBJ2-2
D gene: TRBD2
clone size: NA
V gene: TRBV5-1
CDR3 DNA: TGCGCCAGCAGCCCGGGGGGAGGGGTCACCGGGGAGCTGTTTTTT
CDR3 protein: CASSPGGGVTGELFF

J gene: TRBJ2-5
D gene: TRBD2
clone size: NA
V gene: TRBV4-2
CDR3 DNA: TGTGCCAGCAGCCCGTCAGGGACTAGCGGGGCCCGGAACCAAGAGACCCAGTACTTC
CDR3 protein: CASSPSGTSGARNQETQYF

J gene: TRBJ2-3
D gene: TRBD2
clone size: NA
V gene: TRBV5-1
CDR3 DNA: TGCGCCAGCAGCTTCGGCGGGAGGGCCGGCGATACGCAGTATTTT
CDR3 protein: CASSFGGRAGDTQYF